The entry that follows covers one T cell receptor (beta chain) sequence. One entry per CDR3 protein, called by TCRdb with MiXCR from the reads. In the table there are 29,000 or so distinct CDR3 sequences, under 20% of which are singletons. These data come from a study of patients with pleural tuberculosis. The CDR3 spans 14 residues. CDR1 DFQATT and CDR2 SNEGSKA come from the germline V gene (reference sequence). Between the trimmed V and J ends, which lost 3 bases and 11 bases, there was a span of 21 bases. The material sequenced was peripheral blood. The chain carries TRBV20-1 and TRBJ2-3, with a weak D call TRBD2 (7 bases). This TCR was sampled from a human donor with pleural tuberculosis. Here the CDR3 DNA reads TGCAGTGCTAGGCCACCAAAGGGGGAGGGTCAGCAGTATTTT. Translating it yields CSARPPKGEGQQYF.